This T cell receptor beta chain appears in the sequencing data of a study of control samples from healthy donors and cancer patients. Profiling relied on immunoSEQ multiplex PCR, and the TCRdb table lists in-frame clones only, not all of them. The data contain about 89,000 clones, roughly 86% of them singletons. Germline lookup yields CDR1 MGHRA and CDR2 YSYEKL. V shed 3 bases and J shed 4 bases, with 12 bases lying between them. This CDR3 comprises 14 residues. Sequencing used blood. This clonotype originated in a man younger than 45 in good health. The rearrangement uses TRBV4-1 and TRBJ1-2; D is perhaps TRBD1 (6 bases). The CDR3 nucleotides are TGCGCCAGCAGCCACCAGGGGCGAACCTATGGCTACACCTTC. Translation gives CASSHQGRTYGYTF.